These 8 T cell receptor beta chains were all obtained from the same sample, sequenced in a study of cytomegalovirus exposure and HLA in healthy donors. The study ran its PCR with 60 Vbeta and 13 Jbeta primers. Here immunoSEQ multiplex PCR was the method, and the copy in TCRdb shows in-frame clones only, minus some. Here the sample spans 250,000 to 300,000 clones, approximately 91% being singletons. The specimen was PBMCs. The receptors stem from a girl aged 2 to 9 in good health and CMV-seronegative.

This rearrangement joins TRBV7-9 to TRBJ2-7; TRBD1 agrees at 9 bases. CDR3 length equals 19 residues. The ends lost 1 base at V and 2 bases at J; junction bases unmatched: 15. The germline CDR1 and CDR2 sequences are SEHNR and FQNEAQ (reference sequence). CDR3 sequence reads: CASSLVPRQGEQGTYEQYF. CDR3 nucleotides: TGTGCCAGCAGCTTAGTTCCCCGACAGGGGGAACAGGGTACCTACGAGCAGTACTTC.

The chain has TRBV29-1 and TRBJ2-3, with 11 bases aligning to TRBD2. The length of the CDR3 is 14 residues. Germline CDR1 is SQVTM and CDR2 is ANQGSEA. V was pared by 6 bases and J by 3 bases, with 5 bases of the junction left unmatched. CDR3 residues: CSVVAGGWTDTQYF. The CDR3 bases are TGCAGCGTAGTAGCGGGGGGGTGGACAGATACGCAGTATTTT.

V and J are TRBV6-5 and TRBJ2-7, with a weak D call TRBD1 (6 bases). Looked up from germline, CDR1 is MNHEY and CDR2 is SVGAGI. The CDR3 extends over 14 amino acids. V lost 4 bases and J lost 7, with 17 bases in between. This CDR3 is CASSLAGDFQEQYF. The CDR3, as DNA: TGTGCCAGCAGTTTAGCAGGGGATTTCCAGGAGCAGTACTTC.

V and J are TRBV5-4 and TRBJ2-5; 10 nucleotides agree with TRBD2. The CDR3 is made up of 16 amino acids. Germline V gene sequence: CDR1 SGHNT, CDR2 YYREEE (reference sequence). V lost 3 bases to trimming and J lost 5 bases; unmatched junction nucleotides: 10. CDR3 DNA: TGTGCCAGCAGCTATGAGGGTCTAGCGGGAGTGGAGACCCAGTACTTC. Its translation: CASSYEGLAGVETQYF.

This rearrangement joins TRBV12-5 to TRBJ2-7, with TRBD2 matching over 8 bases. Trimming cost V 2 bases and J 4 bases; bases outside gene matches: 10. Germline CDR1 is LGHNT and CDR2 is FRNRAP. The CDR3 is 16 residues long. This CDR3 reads CASGLLPGLEGYEQYF. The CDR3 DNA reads TGTGCTAGTGGTTTGTTACCGGGACTAGAGGGGTACGAGCAGTACTTC. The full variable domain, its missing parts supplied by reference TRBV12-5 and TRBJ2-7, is DARVTQTPRHKVTEMGQEVTMRCQPILGHNTVFWYRQTMMQGLELLAYFRNRAPLDDSGMPKDRFSAEMPDATLATLKIQPSEPRDSAVYFCASGLLPGLEGYEQYFGPGTRLTVT.

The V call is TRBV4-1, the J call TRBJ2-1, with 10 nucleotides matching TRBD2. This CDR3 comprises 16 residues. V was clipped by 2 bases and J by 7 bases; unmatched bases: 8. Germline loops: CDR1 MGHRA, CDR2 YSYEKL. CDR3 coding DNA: TGCGCCAGCAGCCAAAAACCAGCGGGAGGGCGGAATGAGCAGTTCTTC. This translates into CASSQKPAGGRNEQFF.

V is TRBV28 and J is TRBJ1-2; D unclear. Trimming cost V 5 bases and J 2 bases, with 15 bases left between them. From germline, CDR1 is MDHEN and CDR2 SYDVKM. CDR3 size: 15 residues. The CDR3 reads CASSTRESLNYGYTF. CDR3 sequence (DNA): TGTGCCAGCAGTACGAGGGAGTCCCTCAACTATGGCTACACCTTC.

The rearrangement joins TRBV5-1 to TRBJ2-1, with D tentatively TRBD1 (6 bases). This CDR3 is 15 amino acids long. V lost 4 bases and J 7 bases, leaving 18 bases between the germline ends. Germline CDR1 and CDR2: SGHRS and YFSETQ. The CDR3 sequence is CASSLEQGIMNEQFF. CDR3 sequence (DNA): TGCGCCAGCAGCCTTGAACAGGGAATAATGAATGAGCAGTTCTTC.